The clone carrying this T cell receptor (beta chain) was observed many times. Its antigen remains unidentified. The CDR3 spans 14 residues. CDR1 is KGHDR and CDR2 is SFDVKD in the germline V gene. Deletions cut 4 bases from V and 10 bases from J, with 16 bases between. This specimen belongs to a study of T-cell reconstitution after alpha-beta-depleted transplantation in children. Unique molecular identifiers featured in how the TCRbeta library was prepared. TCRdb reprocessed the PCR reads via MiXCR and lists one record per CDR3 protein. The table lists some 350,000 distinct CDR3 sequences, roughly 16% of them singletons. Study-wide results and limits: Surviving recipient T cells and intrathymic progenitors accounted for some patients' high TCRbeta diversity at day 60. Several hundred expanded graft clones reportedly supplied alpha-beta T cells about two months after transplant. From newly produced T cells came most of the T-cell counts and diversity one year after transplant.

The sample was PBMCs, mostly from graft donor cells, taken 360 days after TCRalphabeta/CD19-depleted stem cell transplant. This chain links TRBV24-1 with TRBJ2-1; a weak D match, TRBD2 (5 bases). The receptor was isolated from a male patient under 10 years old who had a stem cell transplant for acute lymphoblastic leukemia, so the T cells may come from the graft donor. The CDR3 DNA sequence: TGTGCCACCAGTGAGTCCGGGATGATGGAGGAGCAGTTCTTC. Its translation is CATSESGMMEEQFF.